What follows is one T cell receptor (beta chain) and its context. This sample was included in a study of shared T cell receptors in the human thymus. Using immunoSEQ multiplex PCR, the repertoire was profiled, and TCRdb retains in-frame clones only, with some absent. The profile shows over 450,000 clones, around 78% of them singletons. These sequences were also reported in another study, on human thymus T cells. This second study notes: Corrective heart surgery yielded resections, and these provided the thymus tissue.

The sample taken for sequencing was thymocytes. The receptor comes from a boy under three years old with a congenital heart defect.

DNA of the CDR3: TGTGCCATCAGGGGCCCTTCTAGCGGATCGCCCTACGAGCAGTACTTC. This translates into CAIRGPSSGSPYEQYF. The genes are TRBV10-3 and TRBJ2-7, with 7 bases fitting TRBD2. In germline, CDR1 is ENHRY, CDR2 SYGVKD. The CDR3 has 16 residues. The V and J ends lost 6 bases and 2 bases, in that order; junction bases with no gene match: 13.